Below, 20 T cell receptor beta chains from the same sample are listed, as sequenced in a study of T cell repertoires in cytomegalovirus infection. Each CDR3 protein gets one entry after TCRdb re-called the reads with MiXCR. Of approximately 550,000 distinct CDR3 sequences in the sample, more than 15% were seen once. The sample comprised CD8+ T cells from PBMCs. These receptor sequences come from a human donor in good health (CMV status not recorded). Some clones in this sample may be carry-over from other donors' samples.

V gene TRBV3-1 combines with J gene TRBJ2-3; D is undetermined. The CDR3 loop spans 12 amino acids. V dropped 0 bases and J dropped 3 bases, with 1 base sitting between them. CDR1 is LGHDT and CDR2 is YNNKEL in the germline V gene (reference sequence). CDR3 DNA: TGTGCCAGCAGCCAAGAGACAGATACGCAGTATTTT. It translates to CASSQETDTQYF.

As to this clonotype: The conserved closing phenylalanine or tryptophan is absent in this CDR3, likely reflecting a read error. This chain links TRBV11-2 with TRBJ1-2; D gene unclear. Germline CDR1 is SGHAT and CDR2 is FQNNGV. Trimming pared 3 bases from V and 0 bases from J, leaving 14 bases between. The CDR3 runs to 16 residues. The CDR3 DNA reads TGTGCCAGCAGCTTCACGACCCGGCACACTAACTATGGCTACACCTTA. Encoded protein: CASSFTTRHTNYGYTL.

This clonotype was seen many times. The chain has TRBV19 and TRBJ2-7, with TRBD2 as a possible D gene (6 bases). Deletions cut 3 bases from V and 0 bases from J, with 18 bases between. Germline-derived CDR1 and CDR2 are LNHDA and SQIVND (reference sequence). There are 17 residues in the CDR3. The CDR3 region has the DNA TGTGCCAGTAGTATGGGCTTGGAGGGGCCTCCCTCCTACGAGCAGTACTTC. Protein sequence: CASSMGLEGPPSYEQYF.

This clonotype came up a few times. The chain couples TRBV7-9 to TRBJ1-3, with unresolved D. The CDR3 extends over 17 amino acids. Per germline, CDR1 SEHNR and CDR2 FQNEAQ (reference sequence). Deletions cut 3 bases from V and 4 bases from J, with 19 bases between. The CDR3 region is CASSLDDFSYLGNTIYF. The CDR3 DNA is TGTGCCAGCAGCTTGGACGACTTCTCTTATCTAGGAAACACCATATATTTT.

This chain uses TRBV5-5 with TRBJ2-7; 11 nucleotides align to TRBD1. The CDR3 has 15 residues. CDR1 is SGHKS, CDR2 YYEKEE, per germline (reference sequence). After removal of 0 bases from V and 6 bases from J, the junction contained 5 bases not matched to a gene. The CDR3 loop is CASSLVGQGASEQYF. The CDR3 DNA sequence: TGTGCCAGCAGCTTGGTTGGACAGGGGGCGTCCGAGCAGTACTTC.

This clonotype came up many times. Relative to the germline gene, one junction end is altered; a read error may explain this. V is TRBV7-7 and J is TRBJ2-1, with TRBD2 identical over 8 bases. CDR3 length: 15 residues. From germline, CDR1 is SSHAT and CDR2 FNYEAQ (reference sequence). CDR3 in DNA: TGTGCTAGCAGCCCCTCCCTCCGGGAGGGCAATGAGCAGTTCTTC. It encodes CASSPSLREGNEQFF.

The chain links TRBV19 to TRBJ2-1; TRBD2 aligns across 10 bases. Germline V gene sequence: CDR1 LNHDA, CDR2 SQIVND (reference sequence). This CDR3 spans 15 amino acids. Trimming cost V 7 bases and J 4 bases; bases outside gene matches: 7. The CDR3 loop reads CASTPELAGYNEQFF. In nucleotides, the CDR3 is TGTGCCAGTACCCCTGAACTAGCGGGGTACAATGAGCAGTTCTTC.

This clonotype was detected many times. The chain joins TRBV6-5 to TRBJ2-3; 7 nucleotides agree with TRBD1. V lost 6 bases, J lost 0 bases, and 6 bases stayed unmatched. In germline, CDR1 is MNHEY, CDR2 SVGAGI. The CDR3 contains 15 residues. As DNA, the CDR3 is TGTGCCAGCAGCTTGGACAGGAGTAGCACAGATACGCAGTATTTT. Its translation: CASSLDRSSTDTQYF.

Note on this clonotype: The junction differs from germline at one of its ends, possibly a read error. CDR3 DNA: TGTGCCAGCCCAACGACCGCAGGGATGGACACTGACGCTTACTTT. Its protein product is CASPTTAGMDTDAYF. The genes are TRBV6-6 and TRBJ1-1, with a possible D match to TRBD1 (5 bases). The CDR3 totals 15 residues. Germline values: CDR1 MNHNY, CDR2 SVGAGI (reference sequence).

The V gene is TRBV20-1, the J gene TRBJ1-2, with a tentative D call TRBD1 (6 bases). CDR3 size: 15 residues. V was clipped by 0 bases and J by 4 bases, with 15 bases between them. The germline gives CDR1 DFQATT, CDR2 SNEGSKA (reference sequence). The CDR3 coding sequence is TGCAGTGCTAGAGAGAACAGGGTCACCTTCTATGGCTACACCTTC. Protein product: CSARENRVTFYGYTF.

At least ten counts were recorded for this clonotype. The chain links TRBV7-8 to TRBJ1-5; the D is unclear. Between the trimmed V and J ends, which lost 5 bases and 2 bases, there was a span of 19 bases. Germline CDR1 SGHVS, CDR2 FQNEAQ. This CDR3 has 17 amino acids. CDR3: CASSPSGTPIGNQPQHF. The CDR3 nucleotides read TGTGCCAGCAGCCCTTCTGGCACCCCCATAGGCAATCAGCCCCAGCATTTT.

This clonotype was observed a few times. V gene TRBV6-1 combines with J gene TRBJ1-5; D ambiguous. Germline CDR1 reads MNHNS; CDR2 reads SASEGT. The CDR3 covers 15 residues. Trimming left V 2 bases short and J 2 bases short, with 10 bases between. The CDR3 is CASSEWGIGNQPQHF. CDR3 DNA: TGTGCCAGCAGTGAATGGGGTATCGGCAATCAGCCCCAGCATTTT.

This clonotype has just a few counts. This chain uses TRBV2 with TRBJ2-1; 10 nucleotides agree with TRBD2. CDR3 length equals 18 residues. V lost 4 bases to trimming and J lost 2 bases; unmatched junction nucleotides: 11. CDR1 SNHLY and CDR2 FYNNEI come from the germline V gene. CDR3: CASSGWDSGRPTYNEQFF. In nucleotides, the CDR3 is TGTGCCAGCAGTGGGTGGGATAGCGGGAGGCCAACCTACAATGAGCAGTTCTTC.

CDR3 DNA: TGTGCCAGCAGTAGTTCCTCGACGGCCTATGGCTACACCTTC. It yields the protein CASSSSSTAYGYTF. The chain is built from TRBV28 and TRBJ1-2; no definite D call. Trimming cost V 5 bases and J 4 bases, with 14 bases left between them. The CDR3 contains 14 residues. Germline V lookup: CDR1 MDHEN, CDR2 SYDVKM.

The chain carries TRBV25-1 and TRBJ2-7; 7 bases are a match to TRBD1. J was trimmed by 4 bases and V by 7 bases; bases with no gene match: 10. The CDR3 totals 14 residues. CDR1 MGHDK and CDR2 SYGVNS come from the germline V gene. CDR3 in DNA: TGTGCCAGCATCGAGACAGGGCCGCCGTACGAGCAGTACTTC. As protein: CASIETGPPYEQYF.

This clonotype was seen ten or more times. The gene calls are TRBV11-3 and TRBJ2-2, with a possible D match to TRBD2 (5 bases). Germline lookup yields CDR1 SGHNT and CDR2 YENEEA. CDR3 length: 19 residues. Trimming pared 5 bases from V and 4 bases from J, leaving 26 bases between. The CDR3 here is CASSLRPLERELATGELFF. Written as DNA, the CDR3 is TGTGCCAGCAGCCTCAGACCCCTCGAAAGGGAGCTAGCCACCGGGGAGCTGTTTTTT.

Comments on this clonotype: Because the CDR3 is missing its conserved closing phenylalanine or tryptophan, this is likely a read error. This chain connects TRBV6-6 to TRBJ2-5, with 9 bases matching TRBD2. V was pared by 2 bases and J by 5 bases, with 9 bases of the junction left unmatched. The CDR3 length is 16 residues. Germline lookup yields CDR1 MNHNY and CDR2 SVGAGI (reference sequence). The chain's CDR3 is CASSYAAGGGRETQYL. The CDR3 bases are TGTGCCAGCAGTTACGCGGCGGGAGGGGGTAGGGAGACCCAGTACTTA.

This sequence joins TRBV7-9 and TRBJ2-3, with 7 bases fitting TRBD1. Germline CDR1 SEHNR, CDR2 FQNEAQ (reference sequence). The CDR3 contains 15 residues. Germline trimming cut 4 bases from V and 6 bases from J; bases unmatched to any gene: 10. The CDR3 loop reads CASSWAGGNMDTQYF. For the CDR3, the DNA is TGTGCCAGCAGCTGGGCAGGGGGAAATATGGATACGCAGTATTTT.

The chain links TRBV19 to TRBJ2-1, with D tentatively TRBD2 (6 bases). Germline V CDR1 and CDR2: LNHDA, SQIVND (reference sequence). Between the trimmed V and J ends, which lost 3 bases and 5 bases, there was a span of 17 bases. The CDR3 consists of 16 residues. The CDR3 region is CASSISPAGSNNEQFF. The DNA for the CDR3 is TGTGCCAGTAGTATCTCTCCAGCGGGCTCTAACAATGAGCAGTTCTTC.

The rearrangement links TRBV27 to TRBJ2-7; no reliable D call. Germline V CDR1 and CDR2: MNHEY, SMNVEV (reference sequence). Trimming removed 4 bases from V and 6 bases from J, with 10 bases in between. The CDR3 extends over 12 amino acids. Here the CDR3 DNA reads TGTGCCAGCAGTTCTAAACCCCGCGAGCAGTACTTC. It is translated as CASSSKPREQYF.